These T cell receptor beta chains were read from a single sample in a study of blood T cell repertoires in COVID-19. Generated by immunoSEQ multiplex PCR, the TCRdb table keeps only in-frame clones and is missing some. The sample lists under 200,000 clones, 85% occurring once. What was sequenced was peripheral blood. The source is a woman older than 75 with acute or convalescent COVID-19. The CDR3 runs from the conserved cysteine through the conserved F or W. The order of the fields is CDR3 protein, CDR3 DNA, J gene, clone size, V gene, D gene. D genes are given only for firm matches. Only part of the rows carry a size: once, few, many, or a class if the clone is expanded.

CDR3: CSASNSHEQYF
DNA: TGCAGTGCTTCCAACAGCCACGAGCAGTACTTC
J: TRBJ2-7
size: -
V: TRBV20-1
D: -

CDR3: CASSQARSEQYF
DNA: TGTGCCAGCAGCCAAGCTAGGTCCGAGCAGTACTTC
J: TRBJ2-7
size: -
V: TRBV3-1/TRBV3-2
D: -

CDR3: CASSLLQETQYF
DNA: TGTGCCAGCTCACTCCTACAAGAGACCCAGTACTTC
J: TRBJ2-5
size: -
V: TRBV18
D: -

CDR3: CASSPSGTAVGYTF
DNA: TGTGCCAGCAGCCCAAGTGGGACAGCGGTTGGCTACACCTTC
J: TRBJ1-2
size: -
V: TRBV7-2
D: TRBD1

CDR3: CASSVATGGDWGTEAFF
DNA: TGTGCCAGCAGCGTAGCCACAGGGGGCGATTGGGGCACTGAAGCTTTCTTT
J: TRBJ1-1
size: few
V: TRBV9
D: TRBD1

CDR3: CASSPTRLPRSNSPLHF
DNA: TGTGCCAGCAGCCCGACTCGACTCCCCAGATCTAATTCACCCCTCCACTTT
J: TRBJ1-6
size: -
V: TRBV3-1/TRBV3-2
D: -

CDR3: CASSDSGMSYNEQFF
DNA: TGTGCCAGCAGCGATAGCGGGATGTCCTACAATGAGCAGTTCTTC
J: TRBJ2-1
size: -
V: TRBV9
D: TRBD2

CDR3: CASLASSGNTIYF
DNA: TGTGCCAGCTTAGCGTCCTCTGGAAACACCATATATTTT
J: TRBJ1-3
size: -
V: TRBV28
D: -

CDR3: CASSRGQGITGSNTIYF
DNA: TGTGCCAGCTCACGGGGACAGGGGATAACAGGCTCGAACACCATATATTTT
J: TRBJ1-3
size: -
V: TRBV18
D: TRBD1

CDR3: CASSTTGSTEAFF
DNA: TGTGCCAGCAGTACCACAGGGAGCACTGAAGCTTTCTTT
J: TRBJ1-1
size: -
V: TRBV6-5
D: -